The 18 T cell receptor beta chains listed next were all sequenced from one sample in a study of OX40 agonist ivuxolimab in advanced cancers. Data came from immunoSEQ multiplex PCR; TCRdb stores just in-frame clones and leaves some out. Of about 77,000 clones listed, around 94% are singletons. The sample was CD4+ or CD8+ T cells sorted from blood, taken in a trial of the OX40 agonist ivuxolimab. These receptors came from an adult with an advanced solid tumor such as melanoma, head and neck, liver or kidney cancer.

This chain connects TRBV28 to TRBJ2-7; 8 nucleotides line up with TRBD2. Germline V gene data show CDR1 as MDHEN and CDR2 as SYDVKM. Trimming at V came to 2 bases and at J to 0 bases, leaving 0 bases not matched to a gene. There are 14 residues in the CDR3. CDR3 bases: TGTGCCAGCAGTTTAGCGGGAGGCTCCTACGAGCAGTACTTC. Its protein is CASSLAGGSYEQYF. Complete variable domain (other parts from reference TRBV28 and TRBJ2-7): DVKVTQSSRYLVKRTGEKVFLECVQDMDHENMFWYRQDPGLGLRLIYFSYDVKMKEKGDIPEGYSVSREKKERFSLILESASTNQTSMYLCASSLAGGSYEQYFGPGTRLTVT.

This chain connects TRBV19 to TRBJ2-7, with TRBD2 matching over 8 bases. After removal of 1 base from V and 4 bases from J, the junction contained 3 bases not matched to a gene. Germline assignment: CDR1 LNHDA and CDR2 SQIVND (reference sequence). This CDR3 contains 14 residues. This CDR3 reads CASSIARGGYEQYF. CDR3 nucleotides: TGTGCCAGTAGTATAGCTCGCGGGGGGTACGAGCAGTACTTC.

The chain links TRBV5-1 to TRBJ2-1, with D tentatively TRBD1 (5 bases). Germline V gives CDR1 SGHRS, CDR2 YFSETQ. Trimming removed 0 bases from V and 5 bases from J, with 9 bases in between. The CDR3 has 14 residues. The CDR3 reads CASSLGQSNNEQFF. In DNA form, the CDR3 reads TGCGCCAGCAGCTTGGGACAGAGCAACAATGAGCAGTTCTTC.

This chain links TRBV28 with TRBJ1-4, with 9 bases fitting TRBD1. The V gene end was trimmed by 5 bases and the J gene end by 5 bases; junction bases not matched to a gene: 6. Germline V lookup: CDR1 MDHEN, CDR2 SYDVKM. CDR3 length: 15 residues. CDR3 in amino acids: CASSDIGTGNEKLFF. CDR3 nucleotides: TGTGCCAGCAGTGACATTGGGACAGGGAATGAAAAACTGTTTTTT.

This chain uses TRBV9 with TRBJ2-4, with 11 bases that match TRBD2. The CDR3 has 18 amino acids. The junction had 8 bases not matched to a gene; V was cut back by 3 bases and J by 0 bases. The germline gives CDR1 SGDLS, CDR2 YYNGEE. In DNA form, the CDR3 reads TGTGCCAGCAGCGCAGCCGGGACTAGCGGCATAGCCAAAAACATTCAGTACTTC. Translated, it gives CASSAAGTSGIAKNIQYF.

There are a few counts of this clone. The chain joins TRBV10-3 to TRBJ1-5; tentative D call: TRBD1 (6 bases). Germline values: CDR1 ENHRY, CDR2 SYGVKD. The germline V and J ends were trimmed by 4 bases and 4 bases, with 8 bases remaining between them. This CDR3 spans 13 amino acids. Written as DNA, the CDR3 is TGTGCCATCAGTGGGACAGTAAATCAGCCCCAGCATTTT. Translation: CAISGTVNQPQHF.

This clone came up once. The V call is TRBV6-4, the J call TRBJ2-2; 7 nucleotides match TRBD1. V shed 5 bases, J shed 0 bases, and the junction held 6 bases outside the gene matches. CDR3 length equals 16 residues. Germline loops: CDR1 MRHNA, CDR2 SNTAGT. The CDR3 DNA is TGTGCCAGCAGTCGAGGGGGCTCCACGAACACCGGGGAGCTGTTTTTT. Amino acid sequence: CASSRGGSTNTGELFF.

This clone was counted between two and nine times. This chain uses TRBV9 with TRBJ1-1, with D uncertain. CDR1 SGDLS and CDR2 YYNGEE come from the germline V gene. V lost 3 bases, J lost 5 bases, and 11 bases lay in between. The CDR3 has 13 residues. The CDR3 DNA follows: TGTGCCAGCAGCGCGTTTCTGGGGACTGAAGCTTTCTTT. Its translation is CASSAFLGTEAFF.

Details on this clone: Since the CDR3 does not end with the conserved phenylalanine or tryptophan, this likely comes from a read error. The DNA is omitted, as the CDR3 cannot be located on it reliably, and the CDR3 follows TCRdb's listing. The chain couples TRBV6-1 to TRBJ1-2. The germline V gene encodes CDR1 MNHNS and CDR2 SASEGT. Termini included, the CDR3 measures 13 amino acids. The CDR3 here is CASSEVGRRDQSI.

This rearrangement joins TRBV27 to TRBJ2-3, with 9 bases lining up with TRBD2. The CDR3 length is 17 residues. Per the germline V gene, CDR1 is MNHEY and CDR2 is SMNVEV (reference sequence). Unmatched junction bases numbered 18, after V lost 8 bases and J lost 6 bases. This chain's CDR3 is CASRLKGPSGDSDTQYF. CDR3 bases: TGTGCCAGCCGACTAAAGGGGCCTAGCGGGGACTCGGATACGCAGTATTTT.

V and J are TRBV29-1 and TRBJ2-3; D ambiguous. Per the germline V gene, CDR1 is SQVTM and CDR2 is ANQGSEA. The CDR3 has 11 residues. Trimming cost V 3 bases and J 0 bases, with 1 base left between them. CDR3 DNA sequence: TGCAGCGTTGACAGCACAGATACGCAGTATTTT. It encodes CSVDSTDTQYF.

The rearrangement joins TRBV28 to TRBJ1-2, with no clear D. Germline CDR1 is MDHEN and CDR2 is SYDVKM. The length of the CDR3 is 13 residues. V was clipped by 10 bases and J by 5 bases, with 17 bases between them. The CDR3: CATAGGPRYGYTF. DNA for the CDR3: TGTGCCACCGCAGGAGGGCCTCGGTATGGCTACACCTTC.

The J gene is TRBJ2-2, the V gene TRBV11-2; D may be TRBD1 (5 bases). V was trimmed by 1 base and J by 4 bases, leaving 13 bases between them. CDR1 SGHAT and CDR2 FQNNGV come from the germline V gene. The CDR3 totals 16 residues. For the CDR3, the DNA is TGTGCCAGCAGCTTAGTATCAGGGCATACCACCGGGGAGCTGTTTTTT. This sequence encodes CASSLVSGHTTGELFF.

This chain links TRBV28 with TRBJ1-2; TRBD1 matches at 7 bases. The CDR3 is made up of 16 amino acids. V gave up 3 bases and J gave up 4 bases; unmatched junction bases: 11. The V gene's germline CDR1 is MDHEN and CDR2 SYDVKM. The CDR3 nucleotides read TGTGCCAGCAGTTTTTCGGGGGACAGAAGAATCTATGGCTACACCTTC. Protein product: CASSFSGDRRIYGYTF.

CDR3 sequence reads: CASSQDPLPHNEQFF. In DNA form, the CDR3 reads TGCGCCAGCAGCCAAGATCCGTTGCCACACAATGAGCAGTTCTTC. The genes are TRBV4-1 and TRBJ2-1; D gene ambiguous. The CDR3 is made up of 15 amino acids. Between the trimmed V and J ends, which lost 0 bases and 5 bases, there was a span of 11 bases. The germline V gene has CDR1 MGHRA and CDR2 YSYEKL.

The chain joins TRBV5-4 to TRBJ2-2; TRBD2 matches 14 bases. V lost 4 bases and J lost 6; bases outside the gene matches: 8. Germline V gene data show CDR1 as SGHNT and CDR2 as YYREEE (reference sequence). This CDR3 contains 17 residues. CDR3 in amino acids: CASSSGTSGRIAGELFF. In DNA form, the CDR3 reads TGTGCCAGCAGCAGCGGGACTAGCGGGAGAATCGCCGGGGAGCTGTTTTTT.

This clone has a single count. The chain combines TRBV12-5 with TRBJ2-2, with 7 bases fitting TRBD2. V lost 0 bases, J lost 1 base, and 8 bases stayed unmatched. Germline V gives CDR1 LGHNT, CDR2 FRNRAP. This CDR3 region has 18 residues. CDR3 sequence: CASGLVRAASGNTGELFF. The CDR3 bases are TGTGCTAGTGGTTTGGTACGTGCGGCTAGCGGGAACACCGGGGAGCTGTTTTTT.

The chain is built from TRBV4-3 and TRBJ1-2; no clear D. V was trimmed by 0 bases and J by 4 bases, leaving 12 bases between them. This CDR3 has 15 residues. Germline-derived CDR1 and CDR2 are LGHNA and YSLEER. The CDR3 loop is CASSQDFRVSYGYTF. Written as DNA, the CDR3 is TGCGCCAGCAGCCAAGATTTTCGAGTTTCCTATGGCTACACCTTC.